This T cell receptor beta chain was sequenced for a study of cytomegalovirus exposure and HLA in healthy donors. CDR3 length equals 14 residues. The V gene's germline CDR1 is SGHRS and CDR2 YFSETQ. The ends were cut back, 0 bases at V and 4 bases at J, with 10 bases in the middle. Clones were sequenced by immunoSEQ multiplex PCR, and TCRdb holds only the in-frame ones, with some missing. Here the sample spans about 110,000 clones, roughly 90% being singletons. Whole-study findings and limits: A few chains linked to CMV were shown in vitro to be specific for CMV antigens. Whilst most TCR sequences proved rare, a subset of public TCRs occurred across many donors.

The donors belonged to the roughly 110-subject validation cohort, separate from the roughly 720-subject first cohort. A word on this clone: Antigen: not known.

Sequencing input: PBMCs. This receptor was taken from a young woman in good health and CMV-seronegative. This chain uses TRBV5-1 with TRBJ1-1; TRBD1 might be the D (6 bases). The CDR3 spells CASSLEGRGTEAFF. Written as DNA, the CDR3 is TGCGCCAGCAGCTTGGAGGGCAGGGGCACTGAAGCTTTCTTT.